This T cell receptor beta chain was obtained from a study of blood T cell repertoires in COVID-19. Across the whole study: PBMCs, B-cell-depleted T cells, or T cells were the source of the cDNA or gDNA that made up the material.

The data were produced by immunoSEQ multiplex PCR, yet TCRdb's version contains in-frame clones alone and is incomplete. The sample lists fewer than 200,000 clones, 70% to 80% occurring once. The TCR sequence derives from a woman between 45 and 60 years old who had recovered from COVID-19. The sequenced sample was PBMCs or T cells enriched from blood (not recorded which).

In DNA, the CDR3 is TGTGCCAGCAGTCTCGACAGGACAAGGCCCCAGCATTTT. It translates to CASSLDRTRPQHF. The chain joins TRBV6-5 to TRBJ1-5, with D possibly being TRBD1 (6 bases). Trimming took 5 bases from V and 9 from J, leaving 14 bases between them. This CDR3 spans 13 amino acids. CDR1 and CDR2 from the germline V gene are MNHEY and SVGAGI.